Following are 9 T cell receptor beta chains from one sample sequenced in a study of post-analysis software for immune sequencing data (dated by TCRdb to the mid-2010s). The library was obtained by PCR. Instrument on record: Illumina HiSeq 2500. To reduce PCR and sequencing biases, unique molecular identifiers were incorporated into the TCR beta cDNA libraries. TCRdb cleaned the public reads at Q25 with fastp, built clones with MiXCR and kept in-frame beta chains. Merged by CDR3 protein, the rows form single entries marked with the most common genes and DNA. Within this sample are around 700,000 distinct CDR3 sequences, with about 60% of them counted one time only. The leading ten clones occupy roughly 12% of the sample. Overall study results and their limits: A handful of TRBV segments, including TRBV5-6, TRBV5-1 and TRBV20-1, were significantly more frequent in patients than controls.

These receptors' targets are unknown. Sequenced material: blood. These receptors all come from a girl aged 2-15 years with multiple sclerosis.

The chain joins TRBV5-1 to TRBJ2-1; D is ambiguous. V gave up 4 bases and J gave up 0 bases, with 11 bases separating them. This CDR3 spans 15 amino acids. Germline V gene sequence: CDR1 SGHRS, CDR2 YFSETQ. CDR3 loop: CASSLSADSYNEQFF. CDR3 in DNA: TGCGCCAGCAGCCTCTCGGCGGACTCCTACAATGAGCAGTTCTTC. Complete variable domain (other parts from reference TRBV5-1 and TRBJ2-1): KAGVTQTPRYLIKTRGQQVTLSCSPISGHRSVSWYQQTPGQGLQFLFEYFSETQRNKGNFPGRFSGRQFSNSRSEMNVSTLELGDSALYLCASSLSADSYNEQFFGPGTRLTVL.

The V call is TRBV11-2, the J call TRBJ1-6; possible D gene TRBD1, 5 bases. Germline V gives CDR1 SGHAT, CDR2 FQNNGV. Trimming took 4 bases from V and 10 from J, leaving 17 bases between them. CDR3 length: 15 residues. In DNA form, the CDR3 reads TGTGCCAGCAGCTCGGGCACGGACATTCGGTCACCCCTCCACTTT. Its protein is CASSSGTDIRSPLHF. Combining the CDR3 with reference TRBV11-2 and TRBJ1-6 gives the whole variable domain EAGVAQSPRYKIIEKRQSVAFWCNPISGHATLYWYQQILGQGPKLLIQFQNNGVVDDSQLPKDRFSAERLKGVDSTLKIQPAKLEDSAVYLCASSSGTDIRSPLHFGNGTRLTVT.

The chain uses TRBV14 and TRBJ2-5; D might be TRBD2 (7 bases). There are 15 residues in the CDR3. Germline CDR1 reads SGHDN; CDR2 reads FVKESK. The V end was cut by 3 bases, the J end by 4 bases, with 15 bases between. CDR3 coding DNA: TGTGCCAGCAGCCAGGGCTCGGGGGGCGCAGAGACCCAGTACTTC. The encoded protein is CASSQGSGGAETQYF. Combining the CDR3 with reference TRBV14 and TRBJ2-5 gives the whole variable domain EAGVTQFPSHSVIEKGQTVTLRCDPISGHDNLYWYRRVMGKEIKFLLHFVKESKQDESGMPNNRFLAERTGGTYSTLKVQPAELEDSGVYFCASSQGSGGAETQYFGPGTRLLVL.

J is TRBJ2-1 and V is TRBV29-1; D may be TRBD1 or TRBD2 (8 bases each). The V and J ends lost 7 bases and 3 bases respectively, with 43 bases between them. The CDR3 runs 23 residues. Germline V gives CDR1 SQVTM, CDR2 ANQGSEA. The CDR3 reads CSGMTGEEVIRGGRFWGYNEQFF. The CDR3 DNA reads TGCAGCGGTATGACAGGGGAAGAAGTAATCCGGGGGGGGAGGTTTTGGGGCTACAATGAGCAGTTCTTC.

This clonotype was seen more than once but under ten times. This chain uses TRBV5-1 with TRBJ1-2, with D possibly TRBD1 on 6 matching bases. In germline, CDR1 is SGHRS, CDR2 YFSETQ. The CDR3 consists of 17 residues. V was trimmed by 2 bases and J by 1 base, leaving 18 bases between them. CDR3 bases: TGCGCCAGCAGCTTCGATCGGTCAGGGGCATTTAACTATGGCTACACCTTC. Amino acid sequence: CASSFDRSGAFNYGYTF.

This chain's CDR3 is CASSYTGALNYGYTF. CDR3 nucleotides: TGTGCCAGCAGCTACACAGGGGCCCTTAACTATGGCTACACCTTC. This chain joins TRBV7-9 and TRBJ1-2, with TRBD1 matching over 7 bases. The germline gives CDR1 SEHNR, CDR2 FQNEAQ (reference sequence). The CDR3 runs to 15 residues. J gave up 1 base and V 4 bases, and 6 bases lay outside the gene matches.

The V gene is TRBV15, the J gene TRBJ2-3; D is ambiguous. CDR1 is LNHNV and CDR2 is YYDKDF in the germline V gene (reference sequence). Trimming shortened V by 4 bases and J by 0 bases, and 5 bases separated the two germline ends. The CDR3 consists of 13 residues. The CDR3 nucleotides are TGTGCCACCAGCATGGTCAGCACAGATACGCAGTATTTT. Translation: CATSMVSTDTQYF.

This clonotype occurred a few times. This sequence joins TRBV12-3 or TRBV12-4 and TRBJ1-5; no reliable D call. V shed 6 bases and J shed 0 bases, with 3 bases lying between them. This CDR3 is built from 12 residues. CDR3 amino acids: CASRTSNQPQHF. For the CDR3, the DNA is TGTGCCAGCAGAACTAGCAATCAGCCCCAGCATTTT.

The chain employs TRBV12-3 or TRBV12-4 and TRBJ1-5; D not resolved. Deletions cut 7 bases from V and 6 bases from J, with 13 bases between. This CDR3 is built from 13 residues. CDR3 DNA sequence: TGTGCCAGCACCCCTTCGGGTGGTCAGCCCCAGCATTTT. Protein sequence: CASTPSGGQPQHF.